This T cell receptor (beta chain) came from a study of CD8 T cells in Susac syndrome. RNA in amounts of about 0.45 to 1 ug was reverse transcribed with random hexamers. TCRdb re-derived calls from the immunoSEQ multiplex PCR reads in MiXCR, one entry per CDR3 protein. The table records under 200,000 distinct CDR3 sequences, roughly 95% of them present only once. TEMRA cells were enriched by FACS, and CD4+ and CD8+ T cells were negatively isolated. Germline V gene lookup returns CDR1 SGHDN and CDR2 FVKESK. This CDR3 region has 14 residues. After removal of 3 bases from V and 9 bases from J, the junction contained 4 bases not matched to a gene.

J is TRBJ1-6 and V is TRBV14; 8 bases agree with TRBD1. The sequence came from a human donor with multiple sclerosis. The specimen was CD8+ T cells from PBMCs. The CDR3 loop is CASSHQGAASPLHF. In nucleotides, the CDR3 is TGTGCCAGCAGCCATCAGGGGGCGGCTTCACCCCTCCACTTT.